The entry below gives a single T cell receptor (beta chain) sequence along with its context. What it recognizes is unknown. The sample belongs to a study of cytomegalovirus exposure and HLA in healthy donors. Germline V gene data show CDR1 as SEHNR and CDR2 as FQNEAQ (reference sequence). The trim removed 6 bases at V and 7 bases at J, leaving 5 bases unmatched. There are 13 residues in the CDR3. Study observations and caveats: Altogether, 164 TCR beta chains were recorded as cytomegalovirus-associated.

The repertoire was sequenced with immunoSEQ multiplex PCR; TCRdb's copy has only in-frame clones and lacks some. The sample carries 150,000 to 200,000 clones, 86% recorded once. The chain combines TRBV7-9 with TRBJ2-2, with 7 bases identical to TRBD1. Sequencing input: PBMCs. The receptor comes from a man aged 25 to 40 in good health and CMV-seropositive. For the CDR3, the DNA is TGTGCCAGCAGTTTCAGGGGGATCGGGGAGCTGTTTTTT. It codes for CASSFRGIGELFF.